Presented here are 3 T cell receptor beta chains from one specimen sequenced in a study of OX40 agonist ivuxolimab in advanced cancers. Assay: immunoSEQ multiplex PCR; the TCRdb copy retains only in-frame clones and omits some. Found here are tens of thousands of clones, 85% to 95% of them singletons; the top ten hold 4.8%. The material sequenced was CD4+ or CD8+ T cells sorted from blood, taken in a trial of the OX40 agonist ivuxolimab. The source is an adult with an advanced solid tumor such as melanoma, head and neck, liver or kidney cancer.

Concerning this clone itself: One junction end does not reproduce the germline sequence, and a read error may be involved. This chain links TRBV7-7 with TRBJ1-1, with no clear D. The CDR3 consists of 13 residues. The germline gives CDR1 SSHAT, CDR2 FNYEAQ (reference sequence). CDR3 sequence (DNA): TGTGCTAGCAGCTTAGAACAGAACACTGAAGCTTTCTTT. Its translation is CASSLEQNTEAFF.

This clone appeared a single time. The rearrangement uses TRBV4-3 and TRBJ2-3; possibly TRBD2 for D (6 bases). Trimming cost V 5 bases and J 0 bases, with 9 bases left between them. Germline V CDR1 and CDR2: LGHNA, YSLEER. The CDR3 has 14 amino acids. The CDR3 coding sequence is TGCGCCAGCAGCTTCAGCGGGAGCACAGATACGCAGTATTTT. The encoded protein is CASSFSGSTDTQYF.

The chain joins TRBV4-3 to TRBJ1-1, with no clear D. Germline loops: CDR1 LGHNA, CDR2 YSLEER. This CDR3 has 15 residues. V lost 4 bases, J lost 2 bases, and 14 bases lay in between. The CDR3 region has the DNA TGCGCCAGCAGCCCGGCAGTGGGTCGTAACACTGAAGCTTTCTTT. Translating gives CASSPAVGRNTEAFF.